The next 9 T cell receptor beta chains were all read from a single sample in a study of blood T cell repertoires in COVID-19. Only in-frame clones appear in the TCRdb table, and some are missing; sequencing was by immunoSEQ multiplex PCR. Of about 98,000 clones listed, about 80% were seen once; the top ten hold less than 25%. The sequenced sample consisted of peripheral blood. The origin of the receptors is a man aged 65-85 years with acute or convalescent COVID-19.

This chain's CDR3 is CASSYRHSGANVLTF. CDR3 bases: TGTGCCAGCAGTTACCGACACTCTGGGGCCAACGTCCTGACTTTC. This chain joins TRBV6-5 and TRBJ2-6; D gene unclear. V lost 2 bases to trimming and J lost 0 bases, with 5 bases between them. The CDR3 has 15 amino acids. Germline V CDR1 and CDR2: MNHEY, SVGAGI.

The V call is TRBV27, the J call TRBJ2-7; D perhaps matches TRBD1 (6 bases). Trimming removed 0 bases from V and 0 bases from J, with 12 bases in between. Germline assignment: CDR1 MNHEY and CDR2 SMNVEV (reference sequence). The CDR3 runs 16 residues. DNA for the CDR3: TGTGCCAGCAGTTTATCGGGGACACGGAGCTCCTACGAGCAGTACTTC. Translated: CASSLSGTRSSYEQYF.

The chain carries TRBV13 and TRBJ2-7, with 9 bases lining up with TRBD1. The CDR3 is 16 residues long. After removal of 4 bases from V and 3 bases from J, the junction contained 10 bases not matched to a gene. Germline V gene sequence: CDR1 PRHDT, CDR2 FYEKMQ (reference sequence). The CDR3 nucleotides are TGTGCCAGCAGCTACCGGACCGGGACAGGGAGCTACGAGCAGTACTTC. This codes for CASSYRTGTGSYEQYF.

This clone has more than one count but fewer than ten. The chain combines TRBV5-5 with TRBJ2-5, with 8 bases fitting TRBD1. V lost 4 bases to trimming and J lost 5 bases; unmatched junction nucleotides: 7. This CDR3 has 14 amino acids. Germline V gene sequence: CDR1 SGHKS, CDR2 YYEKEE (reference sequence). The CDR3 nucleotides are TGTGCCAGCAGCCAGGCACAGGGGGTTGAGACCCAGTACTTC. It codes for CASSQAQGVETQYF.

This CDR3 reads CASSETIDSPLHF. The DNA of the CDR3 is TGTGCCAGCAGTGAAACTATAGATTCACCCCTCCACTTT. This chain uses TRBV6-1 with TRBJ1-6, with D uncertain. Per the germline V gene, CDR1 is MNHNS and CDR2 is SASEGT. V lost 2 bases and J lost 8, with 7 bases in between. The CDR3 extends over 13 amino acids.

This clone was seen a single time. The chain couples TRBV6-6 to TRBJ2-2, with TRBD1 identical over 10 bases. V trimming: 6 bases; J trimming: 6 bases; junction bases outside the gene matches: 7. The CDR3 spans 15 residues. Germline assignment: CDR1 MNHNY and CDR2 SVGAGI (reference sequence). The CDR3 nucleotides are TGTGCCAGCAGGAAAGGACAGGGGGAGTCCGGGGAGCTGTTTTTT. Protein sequence: CASRKGQGESGELFF.

The chain links TRBV28 to TRBJ1-1, with D perhaps TRBD1 (6 bases). The CDR3 runs 13 residues. The germline CDR1 and CDR2 sequences are MDHEN and SYDVKM. V was shortened by 5 bases and J by 5 bases, with 12 bases between the two germline ends. CDR3 nucleotide sequence: TGTGCCAGCAGTACTGGACAGCGGACTGAAGCTTTCTTT. It codes for CASSTGQRTEAFF.

The chain uses TRBV5-1 and TRBJ2-5; 10 positions match TRBD2. CDR3 length equals 15 residues. CDR1 is SGHRS, CDR2 YFSETQ, per germline. V shed 2 bases, J shed 0 bases, and the junction held 1 base outside the gene matches. The CDR3 loop is CASSFTSGNQETQYF. The DNA of the CDR3 is TGCGCCAGCAGCTTCACTAGCGGGAACCAAGAGACCCAGTACTTC.

This clone was recorded a few times. The chain joins TRBV30 to TRBJ2-1; 9 bases match TRBD2. There are 15 residues in the CDR3. Germline CDR1 GTSNPN, CDR2 SVGIG (reference sequence). With V trimmed by 0 bases and J by 0 bases, 0 bases remained unmatched. CDR3 DNA sequence: TGTGCCTGGAGTGTAGCGGGAGGCTCCTACAATGAGCAGTTCTTC. Residues: CAWSVAGGSYNEQFF.